One sample yielded the 8 T cell receptor beta chains listed below, sequenced in a study of blood T cells in healthy people across ages. It was with a sample-barcoded 5' primer and a J-beta primer mix that a second PCR of roughly 6 to 12 cycles was run. TCRdb passed the 5' RACE reads through MiXCR, listing each CDR3 protein once. The sample lists 1.8 million or so distinct CDR3 sequences, about two fifths occurring once. The source material was blood. Receptor source: a human donor in good health.

The rearrangement uses TRBV29-1 and TRBJ2-5; D remains ambiguous. TRBJ2-1 matches the DNA end more closely, so the J call is doubtful. The CDR3 length is 13 residues. Germline V gives CDR1 SQVTM, CDR2 ANQGSEA. DNA of the CDR3: TGCAGCGTTGGTAGGGTGAACCAAGAGACCCAGTTCTTC. Encoded protein: CSVGRVNQETQFF.

V and J are TRBV12-3 or TRBV12-4 and TRBJ2-7, with D unclear. CDR3 length: 15 amino acids. V lost 3 bases to trimming and J lost 0 bases, with 12 bases between them. The CDR3 bases are TGTGCCAGCAGTTTTTCCTCCGAATACTCCTACGAGCAGTACTTC. Its protein product is CASSFSSEYSYEQYF.

J is TRBJ1-2 and V is TRBV20-1; 8 bases are a match to TRBD1. CDR3 length equals 15 residues. Germline lookup yields CDR1 DFQATT and CDR2 SNEGSKA (reference sequence). The V segment lost 1 base and the J segment 7 bases; nucleotides outside the gene matches: 11. The CDR3 DNA follows: TGCAGTGCTAGAGGAGGACAGGGTACCCTCGGTGGCTACACCTTC. It is translated as CSARGGQGTLGGYTF.

CDR3 protein: CASSPRPDRPYGYTF. CDR3 nucleotide sequence: TGTGCCAGCAGCCCGAGGCCCGACAGGCCCTATGGCTACACCTTC. The rearrangement links TRBV3-1 to TRBJ1-2, with D tentatively TRBD1 (6 bases). In germline, CDR1 is LGHDT, CDR2 YNNKEL (reference sequence). The CDR3 consists of 15 residues. Trimming stripped 4 bases from V and 4 bases from J, with 16 bases between.

The gene calls are TRBV5-8 and TRBJ1-4; D not certain. V was shortened by 3 bases and J by 8 bases, with 11 bases between the two germline ends. The CDR3 has 13 amino acids. Germline V gives CDR1 SGHTS, CDR2 YDEGEE. This chain's CDR3 is CASSSLVEEKLFF. The CDR3 coding sequence is TGTGCCAGCAGCTCCCTTGTTGAGGAAAAACTGTTTTTT.

This chain connects TRBV25-1 to TRBJ1-2; a weak D match, TRBD1 (6 bases). Trimming pared 0 bases from V and 3 bases from J, leaving 17 bases between. The CDR3 covers 17 residues. CDR1 is MGHDK, CDR2 SYGVNS, per germline. In nucleotides, the CDR3 is TGTGCCAGCAGTGAATACTATAGGACAGATAACGACTATGGCTACACCTTC. It yields the protein CASSEYYRTDNDYGYTF.

The J gene is TRBJ2-3, the V gene TRBV7-9, with no clear D. V was pared by 1 base and J by 1 base, with 9 bases between. The CDR3 spans 15 residues. Germline lookup yields CDR1 SEHNR and CDR2 FQNEAQ (reference sequence). The CDR3 DNA sequence: TGTGCCAGCAGCTTAGGGGTGTTGGGCACAGATACGCAGTATTTT. Amino acids: CASSLGVLGTDTQYF.

This CDR3 reads CSVVRDVETQYF. CDR3 bases: TGCAGCGTTGTCAGGGACGTGGAGACCCAGTACTTC. V usage is TRBV29-1 and J usage is TRBJ2-5; perhaps D is TRBD1 or TRBD2 (5 bases each). The CDR3 consists of 12 residues. Germline-derived CDR1 and CDR2 are SQVTM and ANQGSEA. Deletions cut 4 bases from V and 5 bases from J, with 11 bases between. The whole variable domain, remainder taken from reference TRBV29-1 and TRBJ2-5, is SAVISQKPSRDICQRGTSLTIQCQVDSQVTMMFWYRQQPGQSLTLIATANQGSEATYESGFVIDKFPISRPNLTFSTLTVSNMSPEDSSIYLCSVVRDVETQYFGPGTRLLVL.